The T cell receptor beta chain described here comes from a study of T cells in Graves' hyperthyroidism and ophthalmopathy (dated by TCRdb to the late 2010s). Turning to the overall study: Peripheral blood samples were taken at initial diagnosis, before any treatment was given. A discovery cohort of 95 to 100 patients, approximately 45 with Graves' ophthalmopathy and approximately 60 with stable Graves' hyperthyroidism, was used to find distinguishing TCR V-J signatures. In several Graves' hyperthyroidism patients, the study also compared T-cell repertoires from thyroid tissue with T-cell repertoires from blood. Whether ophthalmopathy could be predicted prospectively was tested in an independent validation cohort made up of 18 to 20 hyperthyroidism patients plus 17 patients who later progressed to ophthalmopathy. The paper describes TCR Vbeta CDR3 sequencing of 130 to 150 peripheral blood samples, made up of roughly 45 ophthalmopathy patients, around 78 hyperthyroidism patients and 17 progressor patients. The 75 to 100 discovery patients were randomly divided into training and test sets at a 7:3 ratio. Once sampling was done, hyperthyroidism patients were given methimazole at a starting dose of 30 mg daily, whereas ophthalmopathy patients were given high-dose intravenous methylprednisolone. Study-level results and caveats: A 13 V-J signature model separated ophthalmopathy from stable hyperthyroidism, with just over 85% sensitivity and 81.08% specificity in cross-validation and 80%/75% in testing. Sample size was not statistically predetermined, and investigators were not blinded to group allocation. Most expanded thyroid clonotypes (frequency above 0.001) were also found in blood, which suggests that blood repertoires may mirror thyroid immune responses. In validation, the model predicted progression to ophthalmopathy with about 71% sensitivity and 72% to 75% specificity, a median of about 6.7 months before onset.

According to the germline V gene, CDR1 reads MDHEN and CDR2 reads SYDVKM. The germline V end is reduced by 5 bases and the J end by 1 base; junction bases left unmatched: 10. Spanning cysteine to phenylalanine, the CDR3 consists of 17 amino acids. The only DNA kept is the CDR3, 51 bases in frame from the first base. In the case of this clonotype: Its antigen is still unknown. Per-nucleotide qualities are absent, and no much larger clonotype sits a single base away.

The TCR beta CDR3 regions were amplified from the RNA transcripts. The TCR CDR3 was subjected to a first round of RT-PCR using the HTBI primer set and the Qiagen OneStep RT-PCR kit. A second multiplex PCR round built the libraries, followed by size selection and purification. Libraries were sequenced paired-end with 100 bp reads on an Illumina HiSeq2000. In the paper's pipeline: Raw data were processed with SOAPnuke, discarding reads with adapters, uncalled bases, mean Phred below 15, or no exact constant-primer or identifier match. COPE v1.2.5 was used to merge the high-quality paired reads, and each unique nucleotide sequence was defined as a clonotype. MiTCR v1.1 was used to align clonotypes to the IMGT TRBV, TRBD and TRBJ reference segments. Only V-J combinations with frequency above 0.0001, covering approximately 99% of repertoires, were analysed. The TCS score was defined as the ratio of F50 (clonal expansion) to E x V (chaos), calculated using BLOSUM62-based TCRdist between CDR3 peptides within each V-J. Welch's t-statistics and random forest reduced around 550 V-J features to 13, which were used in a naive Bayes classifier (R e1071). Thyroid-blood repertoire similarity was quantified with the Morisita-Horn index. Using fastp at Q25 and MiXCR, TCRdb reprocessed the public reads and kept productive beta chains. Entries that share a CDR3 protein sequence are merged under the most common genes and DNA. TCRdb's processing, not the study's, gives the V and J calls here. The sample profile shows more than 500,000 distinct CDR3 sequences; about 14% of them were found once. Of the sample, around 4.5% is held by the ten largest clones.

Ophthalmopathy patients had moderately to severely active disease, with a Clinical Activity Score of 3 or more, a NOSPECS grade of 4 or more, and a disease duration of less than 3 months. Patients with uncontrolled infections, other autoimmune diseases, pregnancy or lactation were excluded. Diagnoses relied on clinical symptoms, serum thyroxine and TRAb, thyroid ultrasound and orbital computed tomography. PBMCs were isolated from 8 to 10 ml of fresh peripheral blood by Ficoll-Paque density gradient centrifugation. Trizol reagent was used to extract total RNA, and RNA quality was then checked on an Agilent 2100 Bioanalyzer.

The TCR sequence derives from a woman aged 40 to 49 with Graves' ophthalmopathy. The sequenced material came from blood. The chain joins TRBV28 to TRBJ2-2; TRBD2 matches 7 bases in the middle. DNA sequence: TGTGCCAGCAGTCCAATCCGGGGGGTCGGGAACACCGGGGAGCTGTTTTTT. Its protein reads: CASSPIRGVGNTGELFF.